This section outlines one T cell receptor (beta chain) sequence together with its context. Its antigen specificity is not known. No base-level quality is on record; no much larger clone is a single base apart. V and J lose 0 bases and 4 bases, and a span of 13 bases separates them. From the cysteine through the phenylalanine, the CDR3 covers 16 amino acids. CDR3 DNA is the only sequence kept; it has 48 bases, read in frame from the first base. CDR1 and CDR2 were assigned from the germline V gene as SGHAT and FQNNGV. Hematology units in Padova (Italy), Helsinki (Finland) and Shinshu (Japan) recruited the CD4+ T-LGLL patients. Depending on which samples were available, patient samples consisted of bead-purified CD4+, CD4+CD8+, CD57+ or CD56+ fractions, or of unselected PBMC. The TCRbeta data from patients were combined with somatic STAT5B mutation profiles that came from deep amplicon sequencing of the same DNA. All TCR-sequenced material derived from peripheral blood: patient blood samples and healthy donor buffy coats. Ficoll-Hypaque gradient centrifugation was used to isolate peripheral blood mononuclear cells. Genomic DNA was extracted using the Gentra Puregene Cell and Tissue kit, and a Qubit 2.0 fluorometer was used to quantify it.

This record comes from a study of STAT5B mutations in CD4+ large granular lymphocyte leukemia (dated by TCRdb to between 2021 and 2024). Regarding the complete study: When cryopreserved patient cells were available, CD8+ cells were depleted as a first step, and selection with anti-CD4 microbeads followed. TCRbeta repertoires of CD4+ T-cell large granular lymphocyte leukemia patients were compared with those of healthy blood donors. Flow cytometry performed on FACSCanto II or FACSVerse showed that the purified fractions had more than 95% purity among lymphocytes. General conclusions and limits of the study: Enrichment of TRBV06-family usage was observed among the top patient clones (8/27) relative to healthy controls (2/35). Patient cell sources varied, and just six or seven CD4-sorted patient samples were included in the clonality comparison against healthy controls. Main leukemic clonotypes were private to each patient, although over 20% of the main leukemic clonotypes were found at low frequency in the non-leukemic repertoires of other patients. CD4-sorted patient repertoires appeared more clonal than healthy CD4+ repertoires, and this difference persisted after removing the putative leukemic clones. The data were not HLA-matched, and the relatively small sample size could explain the higher clonality seen in CD4+ compared with CD8+ T-LGLL.

TCRbeta rearrangements were sequenced from genomic DNA using the immunoSEQ assay at survey resolution. In the original analysis: Any clonotype making up more than 5% of the repertoire was considered a putative leukemic clone, which gave more than 55 such clones in some 30 patients. In the TCR sequencing data, the lowest productive clonotype frequency that could be detected was 2.59 x 10-5. Analyses included only productive TCRbeta rearrangements, meaning complete and in-frame sequences. Sample clonality was computed as Simpson clonality in the immunoSEQ Analyzer version 3.0. Based on frequency, clones were grouped as very rare, small, medium, large (1-20%) or hyperexpanded (>20%). Generation probabilities were estimated with OLGA 1.2.3, V-gene circos plots were made with VDJtools, specificities were looked up in VDJdb, and CDR3 motifs were identified with GLIPH. Entries here come from immuneACCESS through TCRdb and include only in-frame sequences with V and J called. Some clones fail to appear in such tables; in the studies checked, an unresolved V gene covers under half of the shortfall, and the cause of the remainder is unknown. V, J and clone size reflect that table, while D and trimming were determined from the DNA. The sample table holds fewer than 7,000 clones, of which roughly 70% were seen once. Of the sample, 1.5% to 2% falls within the top ten clones.

The sample consisted of PBMCs. The rearranged segments are TRBV11-2 and TRBJ1-3, with no reliable assignment of the D segment. The receptor was derived from a woman in her 70s with CD4+ T-cell large granular lymphocyte leukemia. The CDR3 here reads CASSLDLSSLGNTIYF. The sequenced DNA is TGTGCCAGCAGCTTAGATCTAAGCAGCCTCGGAAACACCATATATTTT.